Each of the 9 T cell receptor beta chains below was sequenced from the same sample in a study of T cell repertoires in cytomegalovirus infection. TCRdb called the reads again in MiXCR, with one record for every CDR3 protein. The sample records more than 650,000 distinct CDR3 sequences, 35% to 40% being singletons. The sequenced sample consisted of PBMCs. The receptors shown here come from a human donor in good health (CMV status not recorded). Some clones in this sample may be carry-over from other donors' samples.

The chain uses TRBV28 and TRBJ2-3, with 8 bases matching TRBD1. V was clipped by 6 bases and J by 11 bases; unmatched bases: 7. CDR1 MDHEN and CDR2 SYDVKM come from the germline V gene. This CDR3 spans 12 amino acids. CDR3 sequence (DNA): TGTGCCAGCAGCCCCCCGGACAGGGTGCAGTATTTT. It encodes CASSPPDRVQYF.

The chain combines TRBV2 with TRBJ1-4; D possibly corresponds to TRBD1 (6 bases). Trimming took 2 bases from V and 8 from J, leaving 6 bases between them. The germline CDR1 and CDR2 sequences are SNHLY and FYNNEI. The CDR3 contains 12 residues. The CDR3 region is CASSERGEKLFF. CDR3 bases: TGTGCCAGCAGTGAAAGGGGGGAAAAACTGTTTTTT.

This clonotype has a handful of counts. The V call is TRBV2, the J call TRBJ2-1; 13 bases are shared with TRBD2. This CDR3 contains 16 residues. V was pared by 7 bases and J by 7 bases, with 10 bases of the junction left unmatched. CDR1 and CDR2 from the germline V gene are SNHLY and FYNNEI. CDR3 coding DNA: TGTGCCAGCACTCCAACTAGCGGGAGGGCCCGGAATGAGCAGTTCTTC. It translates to CASTPTSGRARNEQFF.

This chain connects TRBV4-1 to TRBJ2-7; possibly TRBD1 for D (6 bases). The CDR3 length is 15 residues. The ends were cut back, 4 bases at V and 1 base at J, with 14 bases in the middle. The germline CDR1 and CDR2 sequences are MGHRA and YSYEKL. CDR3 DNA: TGCGCCAGCAGCCCAGTATTTACAGGGTCCTACGAGCAGTACTTC. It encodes CASSPVFTGSYEQYF.

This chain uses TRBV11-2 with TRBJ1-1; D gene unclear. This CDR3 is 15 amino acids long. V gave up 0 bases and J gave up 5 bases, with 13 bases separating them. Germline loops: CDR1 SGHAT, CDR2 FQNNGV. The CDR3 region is CASSLERGALTEAFF. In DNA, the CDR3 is TGTGCCAGCAGCTTAGAGCGGGGAGCGTTAACTGAAGCTTTCTTT.

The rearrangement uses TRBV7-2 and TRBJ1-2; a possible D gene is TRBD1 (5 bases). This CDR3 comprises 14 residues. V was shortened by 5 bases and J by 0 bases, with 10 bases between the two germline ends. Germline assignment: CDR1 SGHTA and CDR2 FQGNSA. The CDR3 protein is CASSQQASNYGYTF. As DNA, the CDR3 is TGTGCCAGCAGCCAACAGGCTTCTAACTATGGCTACACCTTC.

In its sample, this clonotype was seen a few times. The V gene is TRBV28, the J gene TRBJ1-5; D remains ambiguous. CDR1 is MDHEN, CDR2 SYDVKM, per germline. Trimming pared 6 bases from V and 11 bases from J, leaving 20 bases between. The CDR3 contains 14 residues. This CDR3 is CASSHASRILAQHF. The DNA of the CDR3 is TGTGCCAGCAGCCATGCCTCTAGAATCTTGGCCCAGCATTTT.

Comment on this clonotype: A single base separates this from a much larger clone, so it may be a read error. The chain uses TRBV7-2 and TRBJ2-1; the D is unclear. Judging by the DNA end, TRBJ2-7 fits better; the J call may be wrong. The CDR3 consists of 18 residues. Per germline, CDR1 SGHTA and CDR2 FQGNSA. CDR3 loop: CASSLAPRASNRPGEQYF. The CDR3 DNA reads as TGTGCCAGCAGCTTAGCCCCTCGAGCATCAAACCGGCCCGGTGAGCAGTACTTC.

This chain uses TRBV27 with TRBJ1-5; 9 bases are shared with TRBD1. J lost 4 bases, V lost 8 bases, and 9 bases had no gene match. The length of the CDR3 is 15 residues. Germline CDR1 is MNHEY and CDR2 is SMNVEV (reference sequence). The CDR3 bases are TGTGCCAGCGCCCCGGCCGGGACAGGGAATCAGCCCCAGCATTTT. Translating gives CASAPAGTGNQPQHF.